What follows are 20 T cell receptor beta chains derived from one specimen sequenced in a study of cytomegalovirus exposure and HLA in healthy donors. With 60 Vbeta and 13 Jbeta primers, the PCR was carried out. Method: immunoSEQ multiplex PCR; TCRdb's copy keeps in-frame clones and lacks some. The data show about 110,000 clones, over 70% seen once. The material sequenced was PBMCs. All receptors derive from a man aged 30 to 39 in good health and CMV-seronegative.

This clone was detected a few times. The rearrangement uses TRBV30 and TRBJ2-7; TRBD2 is a possible D gene (6 bases). Germline V CDR1 and CDR2: GTSNPN, SVGIG (reference sequence). This CDR3 has 14 residues. The V gene lost 7 bases and the J gene lost 5 bases, with 21 bases spanning the gap. CDR3 nucleotide sequence: TGTGCCTCTACTCCCCGGAAAAGCGGGCACGAGCAGTACTTC. Its protein product is CASTPRKSGHEQYF. The variable domain in full, with the rest retrieved from reference TRBV30 and TRBJ2-7, is SQTIHQWPATLVQPVGSPLSLECTVEGTSNPNLYWYRQAAGRGLQLLFYSVGIGQISSEVPQNLSASRPQDRQFILSSKKLLLSDSGFYLCASTPRKSGHEQYFGPGTRLTVT.

The rearrangement joins TRBV5-4 to TRBJ2-5; D may be TRBD2 (6 bases). Trimming removed 2 bases from V and 9 bases from J, with 11 bases in between. Germline CDR1 and CDR2: SGHNT and YYREEE (reference sequence). This CDR3 has 12 residues. The CDR3 nucleotides read TGTGCCAGCAGCTTTACAAGCGGGTCCCAGTACTTC. Translation: CASSFTSGSQYF.

V and J are TRBV28 and TRBJ1-4; unclear D gene. In germline, CDR1 is MDHEN, CDR2 SYDVKM. This CDR3 is 14 amino acids long. V lost 4 bases to trimming and J lost 1 base, with 7 bases between them. The CDR3, as DNA: TGTGCCAGCAGTTCCCAGGAAACTAATGAAAAACTGTTTTTT. Protein: CASSSQETNEKLFF.

The gene calls are TRBV5-1 and TRBJ2-7, with 11 bases that match TRBD2. With 0 bases clipped from V and 2 bases from J, the junction kept 10 bases outside the gene matches. Germline V gives CDR1 SGHRS, CDR2 YFSETQ. The CDR3 totals 18 residues. In nucleotides, the CDR3 is TGCGCCAGCAGCTTGGTCCTAGCGGGAGGACCCAGCCCCTACGAGCAGTACTTC. The encoded protein is CASSLVLAGGPSPYEQYF.

V gene TRBV7-9 combines with J gene TRBJ2-1; D might be TRBD1 (5 bases). Per the germline V gene, CDR1 is SEHNR and CDR2 is FQNEAQ (reference sequence). CDR3 length: 16 amino acids. Trimming took off 5 bases at V and 6 bases at J, with 20 bases between the two ends. The CDR3 here is CASSPRAGNLINEQFF. The CDR3 region has the DNA TGTGCCAGCAGCCCTCGAGCAGGGAATTTAATCAATGAGCAGTTCTTC.

The rearrangement joins TRBV6-1 to TRBJ1-4; 7 bases map to TRBD1. Germline loops: CDR1 MNHNS, CDR2 SASEGT. This CDR3 has 14 amino acids. J lost 12 bases, V lost 6 bases, and 13 bases had no gene match. The CDR3 region has the DNA TGTGCCAGCAGGCCCACCGGGACAGTCGATGAACTGTTTTTT. The encoded protein is CASRPTGTVDELFF.

V is TRBV2 and J is TRBJ2-5; the match to TRBD1 covers 7 bases. The CDR3 is 17 residues long. Germline V gene lookup returns CDR1 SNHLY and CDR2 FYNNEI. With 6 bases clipped from V and 4 bases from J, the junction kept 17 bases outside the gene matches. This CDR3 is CASSVIIQGPYGETQYF. CDR3 nucleotide sequence: TGTGCCAGCAGCGTAATCATACAGGGGCCGTACGGAGAGACCCAGTACTTC.

The CDR3: CASSVGTSGVQYF. The CDR3 bases are TGTGCCAGCAGCGTCGGGACTAGCGGGGTTCAGTACTTC. J is TRBJ2-4 and V is TRBV9; 13 bases fit TRBD2. Germline CDR1 reads SGDLS; CDR2 reads YYNGEE. The CDR3 consists of 13 residues. V was clipped by 2 bases and J by 11 bases; unmatched bases: 1. Complete variable domain (other parts from reference TRBV9 and TRBJ2-4): DSGVTQTPKHLITATGQRVTLRCSPRSGDLSVYWYQQSLDQGLQFLIQYYNGEERAKGNILERFSAQQFPDLHSELNLSSLELGDSALYFCASSVGTSGVQYFGAGTRLSVL.

The V gene is TRBV5-1, the J gene TRBJ2-1; the match to TRBD2 covers 12 bases. Germline CDR1 and CDR2: SGHRS and YFSETQ. V lost 4 bases to trimming and J lost 5 bases; unmatched junction nucleotides: 16. This CDR3 comprises 19 residues. In DNA form, the CDR3 reads TGCGCCAGCAGCACAGACAGGGCGCTAGCGGGAGGGCCTGACAATGAGCAGTTCTTC. It yields the protein CASSTDRALAGGPDNEQFF.

The chain links TRBV29-1 to TRBJ2-5; no definite D call. This CDR3 has 12 amino acids. Trimming removed 3 bases at V and 5 bases at J, with 10 bases between. Per germline, CDR1 SQVTM and CDR2 ANQGSEA. DNA for the CDR3: TGCAGCGTTGACCCCAGTGATGAGACCCAGTACTTC. This codes for CSVDPSDETQYF.

The chain links TRBV7-2 to TRBJ2-1; TRBD2 agrees at 8 bases. Per the germline V gene, CDR1 is SGHTA and CDR2 is FQGNSA. The length of the CDR3 is 17 residues. Unmatched junction bases numbered 10, after V lost 2 bases and J lost 4 bases. CDR3 loop: CASSLTALLAGYNEQFF. For the CDR3, the DNA is TGTGCCAGCAGCTTAACCGCCCTTTTAGCGGGATACAATGAGCAGTTCTTC.

V gene TRBV6-1 combines with J gene TRBJ1-2; possibly TRBD1 for D (5 bases). There are 15 residues in the CDR3. V was pared by 2 bases and J by 5 bases, with 15 bases between. Germline CDR1 is MNHNS and CDR2 is SASEGT. The CDR3: CASSEPAGRDYGYTF. Here the CDR3 DNA reads TGTGCCAGCAGTGAACCGGCAGGGCGGGATTATGGCTACACCTTC.

The chain has TRBV5-1 and TRBJ2-5, with D possibly being TRBD1 (5 bases). The CDR3 covers 14 residues. Trimming stripped 0 bases from V and 8 bases from J, with 14 bases between. Germline CDR1 and CDR2: SGHRS and YFSETQ. CDR3 coding DNA: TGCGCCAGCAGCTTGGCTTCAGGGTCTCAAACCCAGTACTTC. The encoded protein is CASSLASGSQTQYF.

V usage is TRBV9 and J usage is TRBJ1-1; tentatively, D is TRBD1 (5 bases). Trimming cost V 4 bases and J 10 bases, with 17 bases left between them. The CDR3 runs to 13 residues. CDR1 and CDR2 (germline): SGDLS, YYNGEE. The CDR3 protein is CASSFVGATGAFF. The CDR3, as DNA: TGTGCCAGCAGCTTCGTCGGTGCCACAGGAGCTTTCTTT.

The chain is built from TRBV28 and TRBJ1-2, with TRBD1 as a possible D gene (5 bases). The V gene's germline CDR1 is MDHEN and CDR2 SYDVKM. The CDR3 runs 13 residues. The V gene lost 6 bases and the J gene lost 3 bases, with 11 bases spanning the gap. The CDR3 reads CASSRRGYYGYTF. In nucleotides, the CDR3 is TGTGCCAGCAGCCGGCGGGGGTACTATGGCTACACCTTC.

For the CDR3, the DNA is TGTGCCAGCAGCACGGGACTTCGCACAGATACGCAGTATTTT. Protein: CASSTGLRTDTQYF. V is TRBV9 and J is TRBJ2-3; a possible D gene is TRBD2 (6 bases). The CDR3 is 14 amino acids. Germline assignment: CDR1 SGDLS and CDR2 YYNGEE. The V and J ends lost 4 bases and 1 base respectively, with 10 bases between them. The full variable domain, rest sourced from reference TRBV9 and TRBJ2-3, is DSGVTQTPKHLITATGQRVTLRCSPRSGDLSVYWYQQSLDQGLQFLIQYYNGEERAKGNILERFSAQQFPDLHSELNLSSLELGDSALYFCASSTGLRTDTQYFGPGTRLTVL.

J is TRBJ2-1 and V is TRBV30, with 8 bases fitting TRBD1. The trim removed 3 bases at V and 6 bases at J, leaving 7 bases unmatched. The CDR3 is 14 amino acids. Germline V CDR1 and CDR2: GTSNPN, SVGIG (reference sequence). CDR3 loop: CAWRRTGGTNEQFF. CDR3 coding DNA: TGTGCCTGGAGGAGAACAGGGGGTACCAATGAGCAGTTCTTC.

The chain couples TRBV6-6 to TRBJ1-1; 9 bases are a match to TRBD1. V trimming: 5 bases; J trimming: 1 base; junction bases outside the gene matches: 5. Germline-derived CDR1 and CDR2 are MNHNY and SVGAGI (reference sequence). The CDR3 has 15 residues. CDR3 nucleotides: TGTGCCAGCAGTGAGGGACAGGGAGGGAACACTGAAGCTTTCTTT. Protein: CASSEGQGGNTEAFF.

This clone was counted many times. The rearrangement links TRBV10-3 to TRBJ1-5; 9 bases agree with TRBD1. CDR1 ENHRY and CDR2 SYGVKD come from the germline V gene. V dropped 4 bases and J dropped 0; count of bases not matched to a gene: 4. There are 16 residues in the CDR3. CDR3 protein: CAISGTGAYSNQPQHF. The CDR3 DNA reads as TGTGCCATCAGTGGGACAGGGGCCTATAGCAATCAGCCCCAGCATTTT.

This clone was seen a few times. This sequence joins TRBV27 and TRBJ1-1, with D uncertain. The CDR3 contains 15 residues. In germline, CDR1 is MNHEY, CDR2 SMNVEV (reference sequence). The V gene lost 3 bases and the J gene lost 1 base, with 12 bases spanning the gap. The CDR3 DNA sequence: TGTGCCAGCAGTTTTTCGCCGACTCCGAACACTGAAGCTTTCTTT. Translation gives CASSFSPTPNTEAFF.